The sequence of this T cell receptor beta chain was determined in a study of human T cells and chemical hapten exposure. TCRdb reprocessed the RACE reads via MiXCR and lists one record per CDR3 protein. The repertoire holds under 300,000 distinct CDR3 sequences, with just under 8% as singletons. Trimming cost V 2 bases and J 2 bases, with 10 bases left between them. The germline V gene encodes CDR1 LGHNA and CDR2 YNFKEQ. The CDR3 has 15 amino acids. This clonotype was detected many times. The time point: pre-sensitization, week 0. Regarding treatment: therapeutic diphenylcyclopropenone sensitization with weekly scalp DPC.

The rearrangement uses TRBV4-2 and TRBJ1-5; perhaps TRBD1 as D (5 bases). Sequencing was performed on whole blood, taken in connection with sensitization to the hapten diphenylcyclopropenone (DPC). This TCR came from a man aged 18-30 years with alopecia areata. Some clones in this sample may be carry-over from other donors' samples. The CDR3 spells CASSQQGNGNQPQHF. CDR3 sequence (DNA): TGTGCCAGCAGCCAACAGGGTAATGGCAATCAGCCCCAGCATTTT.